Below, 19 T cell receptor beta chains from the same sample are listed, as sequenced in a study of blood T cells in healthy people across ages. A J-beta primer mix and a sample-barcoded 5' primer were used in a second PCR of roughly 7 to 12 cycles. TCRdb used MiXCR to reprocess the 5' RACE reads, holding one entry per CDR3 protein. The sample lists roughly 1,800,000 distinct CDR3 sequences, less than 50% occurring once. Input material: blood. The source is a woman in her thirties or forties in good health.

This clonotype occurred a few times. The J gene is TRBJ2-1, the V gene TRBV7-9; tentatively, D is TRBD2 (5 bases). Germline-derived CDR1 and CDR2 are SEHNR and FQNEAQ (reference sequence). The CDR3 extends over 16 amino acids. V was clipped by 2 bases and J by 8 bases, with 19 bases between them. Here the CDR3 reads CASSLYPAGPSDEQFF. The CDR3 coding sequence is TGTGCCAGCAGCTTATATCCGGCGGGCCCCTCGGATGAGCAGTTCTTC.

The chain recombines TRBV4-1 with TRBJ1-1, with D uncertain. Trimming took 0 bases from V and 5 from J, leaving 10 bases between them. The CDR3 sequence is 14 residues long. Germline V gives CDR1 MGHRA, CDR2 YSYEKL. CDR3 in DNA: TGCGCCAGCAGCCAAGAGACGGGCTGGACTGAAGCTTTCTTT. It codes for CASSQETGWTEAFF.

In the case of this clonotype: A much more abundant neighbour one base away suggests this may be a read error. This chain uses TRBV29-1 with TRBJ2-3; D is ambiguous. This CDR3 contains 12 residues. The germline V gene has CDR1 SQVTM and CDR2 ANQGSEA. The V end was cut by 2 bases, the J end by 8 bases, with 11 bases between. CDR3 sequence (DNA): TGCAGCGTTGAACTGGCCCCTGCTACGCAGTATTTT. This translates into CSVELAPATQYF.

This chain links TRBV18 with TRBJ1-1; weak D call: TRBD1 (5 bases). The germline V gene encodes CDR1 KGHSH and CDR2 LQKENI. V lost 2 bases, J lost 4 bases, and 14 bases lay in between. The CDR3 runs 15 residues. CDR3 in amino acids: CASSPRDSYGTEAFF. The CDR3, as DNA: TGTGCCAGCTCACCAAGGGACTCCTACGGCACTGAAGCTTTCTTT.

For the CDR3, the DNA is TGTGCCATCAGGCAAGAGGGGAGGACTGAAGCTTTCTTT. It specifies CAIRQEGRTEAFF. The chain is built from TRBV24-1 and TRBJ1-1; the D gene is possibly TRBD1 (5 bases). Germline CDR1 and CDR2: KGHDR and SFDVKD. V lost 11 bases and J 5 bases, leaving 17 bases between the germline ends. This CDR3 comprises 13 residues.

In this sample, this clonotype turned up a few times. The genes are TRBV27 and TRBJ2-1; 10 nucleotides line up with TRBD2. V shed 3 bases, J shed 9 bases, and the junction held 8 bases outside the gene matches. This CDR3 has 15 residues. The germline gives CDR1 MNHEY, CDR2 SMNVEV (reference sequence). The CDR3 protein is CASSFFGTSVIEQFF. As DNA, the CDR3 is TGTGCCAGCAGTTTCTTTGGGACTAGCGTCATTGAGCAGTTCTTC.

V is TRBV11-1 and J is TRBJ2-1, with D possibly TRBD2 on 6 matching bases. The DNA end lines up better with TRBJ2-7; the J call may be wrong. The CDR3 totals 15 residues. Germline-derived CDR1 and CDR2 are SGHAT and FQDESV (reference sequence). The CDR3 protein is CASSDSGRRYNEQYF. In DNA form, the CDR3 reads TGTGCCAGCAGCGATTCAGGGAGGAGGTACAATGAGCAGTACTTC.

This clonotype showed up just a few times. This chain uses TRBV25-1 with TRBJ2-3; D possibly matches TRBD1 or TRBD2 (5 bases each). V dropped 1 base and J dropped 1 base, with 12 bases sitting between them. CDR1 and CDR2 (germline): MGHDK, SYGVNS. CDR3 length: 16 residues. CDR3 DNA: TGTGCCAGCAGTGAATCTCGGGGCGGCCGCACAGATACGCAGTATTTT. Its translation: CASSESRGGRTDTQYF.

This clonotype was found a few times. The rearrangement uses TRBV27 and TRBJ2-1; TRBD2 agrees at 10 bases. Trimming at V came to 7 bases and at J to 9 bases, leaving 9 bases not matched to a gene. The germline V gene has CDR1 MNHEY and CDR2 SMNVEV (reference sequence). The length of the CDR3 is 14 residues. This CDR3 reads CASTGLAAPSEQFF. CDR3 nucleotide sequence: TGTGCCAGCACAGGACTAGCGGCCCCAAGTGAGCAGTTCTTC.

CDR3 nucleotides: TGCGCCAGCAGCCAAATTACCGGGACAGGGTCTAATCAGCCCCAGCATTTT. This codes for CASSQITGTGSNQPQHF. The V call is TRBV4-1, the J call TRBJ1-5, with 9 nucleotides matching TRBD1. CDR1 and CDR2 from the germline V gene are MGHRA and YSYEKL. CDR3 length equals 17 residues. With 2 bases clipped from V and 4 bases from J, the junction kept 9 bases outside the gene matches.

In this sample, this clonotype turned up once. The junction and the germline gene differ at one end; a read error may be behind it. The rearrangement links TRBV11-2 to TRBJ2-3; weak D call: TRBD1 (6 bases). The CDR3 runs 17 residues. CDR1 SGHAT and CDR2 FQNNGV come from the germline V gene. CDR3: CANSTGTTGWGTDTQYF. The CDR3 nucleotides are TGTGCCAACAGCACGGGGACAACAGGGTGGGGCACAGATACGCAGTATTTT.

The chain carries TRBV20-1 and TRBJ2-7, with 7 bases aligning to TRBD1. The CDR3 is 13 amino acids. CDR1 is DFQATT and CDR2 is SNEGSKA in the germline V gene (reference sequence). With V trimmed by 3 bases and J by 2 bases, 4 bases remained unmatched. This CDR3 is CSASSRGTYEQYF. In DNA, the CDR3 is TGCAGTGCTAGTTCCAGGGGGACCTACGAGCAGTACTTC.

This clonotype has just a few counts. The chain has TRBV20-1 and TRBJ2-5; no clear D gene. This CDR3 spans 12 amino acids. Looked up from germline, CDR1 is DFQATT and CDR2 is SNEGSKA (reference sequence). V dropped 2 bases and J dropped 2 bases, with 6 bases sitting between them. The CDR3 here is CSARQPQETQYF. CDR3 bases: TGCAGTGCTAGACAGCCTCAAGAGACCCAGTACTTC.

The chain uses TRBV7-9 and TRBJ2-5; the match to TRBD1 covers 9 bases. The J call may be mistaken, given a closer DNA end match to TRBJ2-7. The germline CDR1 and CDR2 sequences are SEHNR and FQNEAQ (reference sequence). CDR3 length equals 14 residues. As DNA, the CDR3 is TGTGCCAGCAGCCCCGGACAGGGGTTCAACGAGCAGTACTTC. It encodes CASSPGQGFNEQYF.

V gene TRBV18 combines with J gene TRBJ2-5, with TRBD1 as a possible D gene (6 bases). CDR3 length: 14 residues. Germline values: CDR1 KGHSH, CDR2 LQKENI. V was clipped by 3 bases and J by 1 base, with 9 bases between them. CDR3 region: CASSPQQGQETQYF. The CDR3 DNA is TGTGCCAGCTCACCGCAACAGGGCCAAGAGACCCAGTACTTC.

The J gene is TRBJ2-5, the V gene TRBV12-3 or TRBV12-4; the match to TRBD2 covers 8 bases. This CDR3 is built from 16 residues. Losses at the gene ends were 3 bases for V and 2 bases for J; bases not matched to a gene: 8. DNA of the CDR3: TGTGCCAGCAGTTTGGGAGAGGCTAGCGGGCAAGAGACCCAGTACTTC. It yields the protein CASSLGEASGQETQYF.

This clonotype was detected once. The chain employs TRBV20-1 and TRBJ2-7; 9 nucleotides match TRBD1. Germline assignment: CDR1 DFQATT and CDR2 SNEGSKA (reference sequence). The CDR3 has 11 amino acids. Unmatched junction bases numbered 7, after V lost 6 bases and J lost 10 bases. DNA of the CDR3: TGCAGTGCGGGAAGACAGGGGGTCCAGTACTTC. Amino acids: CSAGRQGVQYF.

CDR3 coding DNA: TGTGCCAGCAGCGCCCAAGGACAGGGCGGTCGCGGCTACACCTTC. It is translated as CASSAQGQGGRGYTF. V is TRBV5-5 and J is TRBJ1-2, with 8 bases aligning to TRBD1. Germline-derived CDR1 and CDR2 are SGHKS and YYEKEE (reference sequence). This CDR3 region has 15 residues. The J segment lost 8 bases and the V segment lost 4 bases, leaving 13 bases of the junction unmatched.

This clonotype was seen a handful of times. The chain recombines TRBV10-3 with TRBJ2-4; 11 nucleotides match TRBD1. The end of the DNA aligns better with TRBJ2-7, so the J call may be wrong. The CDR3 covers 13 residues. In germline, CDR1 is ENHRY, CDR2 SYGVKD. The CDR3 spells CAISSGTGGEQYF. The CDR3 DNA sequence: TGTGCCATCAGTTCCGGGACAGGGGGCGAGCAGTACTTC.